Following are 24 T cell receptor beta chains from one sample sequenced in a study of T cell repertoires in cytomegalovirus infection (dated by TCRdb to between 2019 and 2020). Sequencer: Illumina HiSeq 1500. TCRdb redid the processing of the public reads, applying fastp at Q25 and MiXCR, and retained in-frame beta chains. Identical CDR3 proteins give one entry, which carries the most common genes and DNA. This sample is represented by a few hundred thousand distinct CDR3 sequences; around a sixth of them were singletons. The biggest ten clones account for under 9% of the sample. The sample comprised PBMCs. Receptor source: a human donor in good health (CMV status not recorded). Some clones in this sample may be carry-over from other donors' samples.

This clonotype was seen at least ten times. This chain connects TRBV7-2 to TRBJ1-4; D not certain. From germline, CDR1 is SGHTA and CDR2 FQGNSA. V gave up 5 bases and J gave up 0 bases, with 7 bases separating them. This CDR3 has 14 residues. The DNA for the CDR3 is TGTGCCAGCAGCCAGTTAACAACTAATGAAAAACTGTTTTTT. Translating it yields CASSQLTTNEKLFF.

This chain links TRBV2 with TRBJ1-6; D gene uncertain. Looked up from germline, CDR1 is SNHLY and CDR2 is FYNNEI. V was shortened by 10 bases and J by 0 bases, with 7 bases between the two germline ends. CDR3 length equals 13 residues. CDR3 DNA sequence: TGTGCCACCCGGGACTCCTATAATTCACCCCTCCACTTT. This codes for CATRDSYNSPLHF.

This chain links TRBV19 with TRBJ1-2, with D unresolved. CDR1 is LNHDA, CDR2 SQIVND, per germline (reference sequence). The germline V and J ends were trimmed by 3 bases and 6 bases, with 11 bases remaining between them. CDR3 length equals 13 residues. The CDR3 loop reads CASSIPLSDGYTF. The CDR3, as DNA: TGTGCCAGTAGTATTCCTCTTTCGGATGGCTACACCTTC.

This clonotype was observed a handful of times. V and J are TRBV5-4 and TRBJ2-3; unclear D gene. Germline V gene lookup returns CDR1 SGHNT and CDR2 YYREEE (reference sequence). The ends were cut back, 7 bases at V and 1 base at J, with 10 bases in the middle. This CDR3 contains 13 residues. The CDR3 loop reads CASGPRGTDTQYF. Here the CDR3 DNA reads TGTGCCAGCGGGCCCCGGGGCACAGATACGCAGTATTTT.

This clonotype showed up many times. The chain has TRBV7-8 and TRBJ2-1; D possibly corresponds to TRBD2 (5 bases). With 1 base removed from V and 7 bases from J, the gap between germline ends came to 11 bases. CDR1 is SGHVS, CDR2 FQNEAQ, per germline. There are 14 residues in the CDR3. The CDR3 protein is CASSLGLWENEQFF. The CDR3 DNA reads as TGTGCCAGCAGCTTAGGTTTGTGGGAGAATGAGCAGTTCTTC.

This chain connects TRBV2 to TRBJ1-4, with TRBD1 matching over 7 bases. The trim removed 7 bases at V and 4 bases at J, leaving 9 bases unmatched. The CDR3 spans 15 residues. Germline loops: CDR1 SNHLY, CDR2 FYNNEI. CDR3: CASKLRDRLNEKLFF. The CDR3 DNA sequence: TGTGCCAGCAAGCTCCGGGACAGACTTAATGAAAAACTGTTTTTT.

J is TRBJ1-5 and V is TRBV2; D is unresolved. The germline V and J ends were trimmed by 4 bases and 4 bases, with 11 bases remaining between them. The CDR3 spans 14 residues. The germline V gene has CDR1 SNHLY and CDR2 FYNNEI. CDR3 sequence reads: CASSADGPNQPQHF. Written as DNA, the CDR3 is TGTGCCAGCAGTGCGGACGGACCGAATCAGCCCCAGCATTTT.

The J gene is TRBJ1-6, the V gene TRBV20-1; weak D call: TRBD1 (6 bases). Trimming pared 5 bases from V and 8 bases from J, leaving 16 bases between. The CDR3 totals 14 residues. CDR1 and CDR2 (germline): DFQATT, SNEGSKA (reference sequence). The CDR3: CSALGGRDDSPLHF. DNA for the CDR3: TGCAGTGCTCTGGGGGGCAGGGATGATTCACCCCTCCACTTT.

This clonotype was counted a few times. The V gene is TRBV7-9, the J gene TRBJ2-3, with TRBD2 identical over 8 bases. The V gene's germline CDR1 is SEHNR and CDR2 FQNEAQ (reference sequence). Unmatched junction bases numbered 10, after V lost 5 bases and J lost 6 bases. CDR3 size: 15 residues. The CDR3 loop is CASSQRTSLFDTQYF. In DNA, the CDR3 is TGTGCCAGCAGCCAGAGGACTAGCTTGTTTGATACGCAGTATTTT.

The chain employs TRBV19 and TRBJ2-3, with 8 bases identical to TRBD1. The CDR3 loop spans 14 amino acids. The V gene end was trimmed by 6 bases and the J gene end by 6 bases; junction bases not matched to a gene: 8. The germline V gene encodes CDR1 LNHDA and CDR2 SQIVND (reference sequence). The CDR3 protein is CASRGDRGADTQYF. The CDR3, as DNA: TGTGCCAGTAGGGGAGACAGGGGCGCGGATACGCAGTATTTT.

This rearrangement joins TRBV20-1 to TRBJ2-7; 7 bases agree with TRBD1. V trimming: 6 bases; J trimming: 1 base; junction bases outside the gene matches: 6. The CDR3 loop spans 13 amino acids. The germline V gene encodes CDR1 DFQATT and CDR2 SNEGSKA (reference sequence). CDR3 bases: TGCAGTGCGCTCGGGACAGAGTCCTACGAGCAGTACTTC. Amino acids: CSALGTESYEQYF.

This clonotype occurred many times. The rearrangement joins TRBV7-2 to TRBJ2-5; TRBD1 matches at 11 bases. The CDR3 contains 15 residues. Per germline, CDR1 SGHTA and CDR2 FQGNSA. The V gene end was trimmed by 5 bases and the J gene end by 9 bases; junction bases not matched to a gene: 11. CDR3 coding DNA: TGTGCCAGCAGCCCCCGGACAGGGGGCCTAAGGGCCCAGTACTTC. It codes for CASSPRTGGLRAQYF.

This clonotype showed up many times. The chain carries TRBV11-1 and TRBJ1-4; D ambiguous. This CDR3 spans 14 amino acids. V lost 5 bases, J lost 7 bases, and 14 bases lay in between. Germline lookup yields CDR1 SGHAT and CDR2 FQDESV (reference sequence). The CDR3 DNA reads TGTGCCAGCAGCCCGGGAAGCAGCAGTGAAAAACTGTTTTTT. This translates into CASSPGSSSEKLFF. Full variable domain (remainder filled in from reference TRBV11-1 and TRBJ1-4): EAEVAQSPRYKITEKSQAVAFWCDPISGHATLYWYRQILGQGPELLVQFQDESVVDDSQLPKDRFSAERLKGVDSTLKIQPAELGDSAMYLCASSPGSSSEKLFFGSGTQLSVL.

The gene calls are TRBV4-1 and TRBJ2-7; D is unclear. Germline values: CDR1 MGHRA, CDR2 YSYEKL. Trimming stripped 1 base from V and 6 bases from J, with 16 bases between. The CDR3 sequence is 15 residues long. The DNA for the CDR3 is TGCGCCAGCAGCCAAGGCCCCGCTAGGATCGGCGAGCAGTACTTC. This translates into CASSQGPARIGEQYF.

This clonotype was counted between two and nine times. The chain recombines TRBV3-1 with TRBJ2-1; D possibly corresponds to TRBD1 (6 bases). Germline values: CDR1 LGHDT, CDR2 YNNKEL (reference sequence). This CDR3 has 14 residues. The germline V and J ends were trimmed by 4 bases and 2 bases, with 9 bases remaining between them. The CDR3 loop reads CASSRGGPYNEQFF. CDR3 coding DNA: TGTGCCAGCAGCCGAGGGGGTCCCTACAATGAGCAGTTCTTC.

This clonotype came up a few times. This chain connects TRBV7-2 to TRBJ1-1, with 7 bases lining up with TRBD1. This CDR3 contains 14 residues. The V segment lost 5 bases and the J segment 3 bases; nucleotides outside the gene matches: 6. Germline values: CDR1 SGHTA, CDR2 FQGNSA. The CDR3 bases are TGTGCCAGCAGCCCACAGGGGAGGGACACTGAAGCTTTCTTT. It translates to CASSPQGRDTEAFF.

V and J are TRBV6-2 or TRBV6-3 and TRBJ2-2; D not resolved. Trimming removed 5 bases from V and 0 bases from J, with 10 bases in between. CDR3 length: 15 amino acids. Germline CDR1 reads MNHEY; CDR2 reads SVGEGT. The CDR3 DNA is TGTGCCAGCAGTCTTAAGGTCGCGAACACCGGGGAGCTGTTTTTT. Its protein product is CASSLKVANTGELFF.

This clonotype has at least ten counts. The chain combines TRBV28 with TRBJ2-1; D not certain. Looked up from germline, CDR1 is MDHEN and CDR2 is SYDVKM. This CDR3 is built from 14 residues. V was pared by 6 bases and J by 7 bases, with 16 bases between. CDR3: CASRPNRNENEQFF. CDR3 DNA sequence: TGTGCCAGCAGGCCTAACCGAAATGAGAATGAGCAGTTCTTC. Based on the CDR3 plus reference TRBV28 and TRBJ2-1, the full variable domain is DVKVTQSSRYLVKRTGEKVFLECVQDMDHENMFWYRQDPGLGLRLIYFSYDVKMKEKGDIPEGYSVSREKKERFSLILESASTNQTSMYLCASRPNRNENEQFFGPGTRLTVL.

This clonotype was recorded at least ten times. This chain joins TRBV12-5 and TRBJ2-3, with TRBD2 identical over 7 bases. CDR1 LGHNT and CDR2 FRNRAP come from the germline V gene. V lost 3 bases to trimming and J lost 6 bases; unmatched junction nucleotides: 3. This CDR3 spans 13 amino acids. Written as DNA, the CDR3 is TGTGCTAGTGGTTTCCAAGCGGGGGATACGCAGTATTTT. Amino acid sequence: CASGFQAGDTQYF.

V gene TRBV7-2 combines with J gene TRBJ1-4; D possibly corresponds to TRBD1 (5 bases). The CDR3 is 16 residues long. V shed 0 bases and J shed 1 base, with 9 bases lying between them. Per germline, CDR1 SGHTA and CDR2 FQGNSA. As DNA, the CDR3 is TGTGCCAGCAGCTTAGCTGGGGGGGGAACTAATGAAAAACTGTTTTTT. Protein sequence: CASSLAGGGTNEKLFF.

This clonotype was found many times. This chain connects TRBV7-8 to TRBJ2-7; no clear D gene. This CDR3 has 13 amino acids. V lost 6 bases and J lost 0, with 9 bases in between. Germline values: CDR1 SGHVS, CDR2 FQNEAQ. The CDR3 protein is CASRPRGSYEQYF. As DNA, the CDR3 is TGTGCCAGCAGGCCCAGAGGCTCCTACGAGCAGTACTTC.

CDR3 in amino acids: CASSQNVGDNEQFF. The CDR3 bases are TGCGCCAGCAGCCAAAATGTTGGGGACAATGAGCAGTTCTTC. The chain is built from TRBV4-1 and TRBJ2-1; no reliable D call. CDR1 is MGHRA and CDR2 is YSYEKL in the germline V gene. V lost 2 bases and J 5 bases, leaving 10 bases between the germline ends. CDR3 size: 14 residues.

This clonotype was recorded a few times. The chain links TRBV20-1 to TRBJ2-3; D may be TRBD2 (7 bases). The CDR3 is 15 amino acids. The germline CDR1 and CDR2 sequences are DFQATT and SNEGSKA (reference sequence). Trimming removed 3 bases at V and 4 bases at J, with 17 bases between. The CDR3 sequence: CSARRGGFRSDTQYF. The CDR3 DNA sequence: TGCAGTGCTAGGAGGGGGGGTTTCCGGTCAGATACGCAGTATTTT.

The rearrangement joins TRBV20-1 to TRBJ2-5; the match to TRBD2 covers 11 bases. The CDR3 contains 15 residues. J was trimmed by 4 bases and V by 0 bases; bases with no gene match: 4. Germline V lookup: CDR1 DFQATT, CDR2 SNEGSKA (reference sequence). The CDR3 bases are TGCAGTGCTAGAGATAGCGGGAGGGCCTCAGAGACCCAGTACTTC. Its protein product is CSARDSGRASETQYF.